Listed here is a single TCR beta chain. Its specificity is unknown. Making TCR beta cDNA involved approximately 520 ng total RNA and a constant-region primer. Employing slightly modified ARM-PCR, three nested multiplex PCR rounds were run, and these gave rise to the TCR beta libraries. A C-beta reverse primer and TRBV1-TRBV30 forward primers served in each of the first two PCR rounds, at around 10 cycles apiece. MiXCR, run by TCRdb on the multiplex PCR reads, gives a single entry per CDR3 protein. The sample lists fewer than 250,000 distinct CDR3 sequences, around four fifths occurring once. The CDR3 contains 14 residues. Germline CDR1 and CDR2: MNHEY and SVGEGT. These data are taken from a study of tumor-infiltrating lymphocytes in primary liver carcinoma. General study points: Paired tumor-adjacent and tumor-blood samples overlapped less than tumor region pairs did.

Bulk tissue was left unsorted, and RNA and DNA were co-extracted from 20-30 mg of it. Surgeons treated the primary liver carcinoma of the patients by surgical resection. Tumors were each sampled at five separate regions. This clonotype was sampled from a man aged 40-49 years with primary liver carcinoma and hepatitis B virus infection. The genes are TRBV6-2 or TRBV6-3 and TRBJ2-7; 9 nucleotides align to TRBD1. The sequencing sample was made of tumor tissue from primary liver carcinoma. CDR3: CTSNLRDRAHEQYF. In DNA, the CDR3 is TGTACTAGCAACCTCCGGGACAGGGCCCACGAGCAGTACTTC.